A single sample is the source of the 32 T cell receptor beta chains below, sequenced in a study of T cell responses to AZD1222 COVID-19 vaccine. The data were produced by immunoSEQ multiplex PCR, yet TCRdb's version contains in-frame clones alone and is incomplete. This repertoire shows about 190,000 clones, around 87% found once; its top ten account for approximately 2.5%. Sequenced here: peripheral blood, sampled on day 0 of MenACWY control vaccination. These receptors originate from an adult in good health.

The chain couples TRBV7-8 to TRBJ1-2; 8 bases agree with TRBD1. CDR3 size: 14 residues. J lost 6 bases, V lost 5 bases, and 8 bases had no gene match. Per germline, CDR1 SGHVS and CDR2 FQNEAQ. The chain's CDR3 is CASSVTGGINGYTF. The CDR3 DNA is TGTGCCAGCAGCGTCACAGGGGGAATTAATGGCTACACCTTC.

V usage is TRBV5-5 and J usage is TRBJ2-7; the match to TRBD1 covers 9 bases. The junction had 8 bases not matched to a gene; V was cut back by 1 base and J by 6 bases. This CDR3 has 15 residues. Germline V gene data show CDR1 as SGHKS and CDR2 as YYEKEE (reference sequence). The CDR3 nucleotides read TGTGCCAGCAGCTTGACCGGGACAGGGTCAAGCGAGCAGTACTTC. It codes for CASSLTGTGSSEQYF.

Turning to this clone: Its ends do not fully match the called genes, so a read error is possible. The chain carries TRBV28 and TRBJ1-4, with 7 bases matching TRBD1. The CDR3 consists of 13 residues. The germline CDR1 and CDR2 sequences are MDHEN and SYDVKM. The CDR3 is CASSGGGAEKLFF. As DNA, the CDR3 is TGTGCAAGCAGTGGAGGGGGCGCGGAAAAACTGTTTTTT.

The V gene is TRBV28, the J gene TRBJ1-4; D gene uncertain. The CDR3 extends over 13 amino acids. Between the trimmed V and J ends, which lost 6 bases and 6 bases, there was a span of 11 bases. Germline loops: CDR1 MDHEN, CDR2 SYDVKM. CDR3 bases: TGTGCCAGCAGCGGAGCGAACGATGAAAAACTGTTTTTT. It encodes CASSGANDEKLFF.

This rearrangement joins TRBV5-4 to TRBJ2-1; 8 nucleotides match TRBD1. The CDR3 is 13 amino acids. The germline V gene encodes CDR1 SGHNT and CDR2 YYREEE (reference sequence). V trimming: 4 bases; J trimming: 9 bases; junction bases outside the gene matches: 6. CDR3 sequence (DNA): TGTGCCAGCAGCCCTGGACAGGGCGGTGAGCAGTTCTTC. Translation gives CASSPGQGGEQFF. Complete variable domain (other parts from reference TRBV5-4 and TRBJ2-1): ETGVTQSPTHLIKTRGQQVTLRCSSQSGHNTVSWYQQALGQGPQFIFQYYREEENGRGNFPPRFSGLQFPNYSSELNVNALELDDSALYLCASSPGQGGEQFFGPGTRLTVL.

This chain joins TRBV6-2 or TRBV6-3 and TRBJ2-7; no definite D call. The CDR3 spans 14 residues. The germline V and J ends were trimmed by 4 bases and 2 bases, with 12 bases remaining between them. Germline CDR1 MNHEY, CDR2 SVGEGT. The CDR3 DNA reads TGTGCCAGCAGTTCGCAGACGGTAACCTACGAGCAGTACTTC. Its protein product is CASSSQTVTYEQYF.

The rearrangement links TRBV29-1 to TRBJ2-5, with D possibly being TRBD2 (6 bases). The CDR3 runs to 13 residues. Germline CDR1 is SQVTM and CDR2 is ANQGSEA. V gave up 2 bases and J gave up 5 bases, with 12 bases separating them. CDR3 DNA sequence: TGCAGCGTTGAACGGCGACTAGGGGAGACCCAGTACTTC. This translates into CSVERRLGETQYF.

This chain connects TRBV7-2 to TRBJ2-6; D gene unclear. Germline values: CDR1 SGHTA, CDR2 FQGNSA. V was shortened by 7 bases and J by 4 bases, with 14 bases between the two germline ends. CDR3 length equals 15 residues. The CDR3: CASKATFAGANVLTF. Here the CDR3 DNA reads TGTGCCAGCAAGGCGACATTCGCGGGGGCCAACGTCCTGACTTTC.

The chain recombines TRBV27 with TRBJ2-7, with D possibly being TRBD2 (6 bases). The CDR3 runs 15 residues. CDR1 MNHEY and CDR2 SMNVEV come from the germline V gene (reference sequence). The V and J ends lost 3 bases and 0 bases respectively, with 12 bases between them. Written as DNA, the CDR3 is TGTGCCAGCAGTTTCTCGCGGGACCCCTCCTACGAGCAGTACTTC. Protein sequence: CASSFSRDPSYEQYF.

The genes are TRBV18 and TRBJ2-7, with 9 positions matching TRBD2. V gave up 3 bases and J gave up 4 bases; unmatched junction bases: 4. Per germline, CDR1 KGHSH and CDR2 LQKENI. This CDR3 spans 14 amino acids. CDR3 sequence: CASSPGLADYEQYF. The DNA for the CDR3 is TGTGCCAGCTCACCGGGACTAGCAGATTACGAGCAGTACTTC. Full variable domain (missing parts from reference TRBV18 and TRBJ2-7): NAGVMQNPRHLVRRRGQEARLRCSPMKGHSHVYWYRQLPEEGLKFMVYLQKENIIDESGMPKERFSAEFPKEGPSILRIQQVVRGDSAAYFCASSPGLADYEQYFGPGTRLTVT.

This clone turned up a few times. The chain is built from TRBV6-2 or TRBV6-3 and TRBJ1-4; the match to TRBD1 covers 10 bases. J lost 8 bases, V lost 6 bases, and 15 bases had no gene match. Germline CDR1 and CDR2: MNHEY and SVGEGT. The CDR3 contains 17 residues. CDR3 protein: CASSRDRGETVSEKLFF. The DNA for the CDR3 is TGTGCCAGCAGCCGGGACAGGGGCGAAACCGTAAGCGAAAAACTGTTTTTT.

CDR3 region: CASSLTSSYEQYF. DNA for the CDR3: TGTGCCAGCAGTTTGACCAGCTCCTACGAGCAGTACTTC. The V call is TRBV28, the J call TRBJ2-7; no clear D gene. This CDR3 spans 13 amino acids. The germline V gene has CDR1 MDHEN and CDR2 SYDVKM. V was cut by 3 bases and J by 0 bases, with 6 bases left in between.

J is TRBJ1-1 and V is TRBV4-2, with D unresolved. The CDR3 spans 12 residues. In germline, CDR1 is LGHNA, CDR2 YNFKEQ. The V gene lost 1 base and the J gene lost 4 bases, with 4 bases spanning the gap. The CDR3 region has the DNA TGTGCCAGCAGCCAAGTTGTCACTGAAGCTTTCTTT. Its protein is CASSQVVTEAFF.

The rearrangement links TRBV7-9 to TRBJ1-6; 8 nucleotides agree with TRBD1. Losses at the gene ends were 6 bases for V and 0 bases for J; bases not matched to a gene: 10. From germline, CDR1 is SEHNR and CDR2 FQNEAQ (reference sequence). The CDR3 is 18 residues long. This chain's CDR3 is CASRTDREGISYNSPLHF. Written as DNA, the CDR3 is TGTGCCAGCAGAACGGACAGGGAAGGGATCTCCTATAATTCACCCCTCCACTTT.

This chain links TRBV19 with TRBJ1-3, with a tentative D call TRBD1 (5 bases). The CDR3 runs 15 residues. CDR1 and CDR2 (germline): LNHDA, SQIVND (reference sequence). Trimming stripped 5 bases from V and 0 bases from J, with 11 bases between. Here the CDR3 reads CASSRRVFSGNTIYF. The CDR3 nucleotides read TGTGCCAGTAGTCGCAGGGTTTTCTCTGGAAACACCATATATTTT.

The chain is built from TRBV3-1 (or the pseudogene TRBV3-2) and TRBJ1-1, with a tentative D call TRBD1 (5 bases). Per germline, CDR1 LGHDT and CDR2 YNNKEL (reference sequence). The CDR3 totals 15 residues. Between the trimmed V and J ends, which lost 4 bases and 0 bases, there was a span of 12 bases. The CDR3 here is CASSLWGGMNTEAFF. In DNA form, the CDR3 reads TGTGCCAGCAGCCTTTGGGGGGGGATGAACACTGAAGCTTTCTTT.

J is TRBJ1-1 and V is TRBV4-2; D not certain. CDR3 length: 14 amino acids. V gave up 0 bases and J gave up 1 base, with 6 bases separating them. Germline CDR1 and CDR2: LGHNA and YNFKEQ. This CDR3 reads CASSQDWGNTEAFF. CDR3 coding DNA: TGTGCCAGCAGCCAAGACTGGGGGAACACTGAAGCTTTCTTT.

J is TRBJ2-3 and V is TRBV28, with 12 positions matching TRBD2. V lost 5 bases and J lost 6; bases outside the gene matches: 9. The germline CDR1 and CDR2 sequences are MDHEN and SYDVKM. The CDR3 is made up of 16 amino acids. The CDR3 region has the DNA TGTGCCAGCAGTCCCCATACTAGCGGGGGGTTGGATACGCAGTATTTT. This gives the protein CASSPHTSGGLDTQYF.

This clone was seen a single time. The V call is TRBV10-3, the J call TRBJ2-1, with TRBD2 matching 11 bases. Losses at the gene ends were 0 bases for V and 8 bases for J; bases not matched to a gene: 3. The CDR3 covers 15 residues. Germline V gene data show CDR1 as ENHRY and CDR2 as SYGVKD. The CDR3 protein is CAISESLAGGDEQFF. The CDR3 nucleotides are TGTGCCATCAGTGAGTCCCTAGCGGGGGGAGATGAGCAGTTCTTC.

In its sample, this clone was seen many times. The chain's CDR3 is CASSLAGVEKLFF. The CDR3 bases are TGTGCCAGCAGTTTGGCAGGGGTCGAAAAACTGTTTTTT. V and J are TRBV28 and TRBJ1-4, with D possibly matching TRBD1 (6 bases). The CDR3 sequence is 13 residues long. Trimming took off 3 bases at V and 8 bases at J, with 10 bases between the two ends. The germline V gene encodes CDR1 MDHEN and CDR2 SYDVKM. The full variable domain, rest sourced from reference TRBV28 and TRBJ1-4, is DVKVTQSSRYLVKRTGEKVFLECVQDMDHENMFWYRQDPGLGLRLIYFSYDVKMKEKGDIPEGYSVSREKKERFSLILESASTNQTSMYLCASSLAGVEKLFFGSGTQLSVL.

J is TRBJ1-1 and V is TRBV11-2; D is undetermined. The CDR3 consists of 12 residues. Germline loops: CDR1 SGHAT, CDR2 FQNNGV. V lost 0 bases, J lost 8 bases, and 7 bases lay in between. The CDR3 is CASSLDFSEAFF. In DNA, the CDR3 is TGTGCCAGCAGCTTAGATTTTTCAGAAGCTTTCTTT.

The rearrangement uses TRBV7-6 and TRBJ1-4, with 9 bases lining up with TRBD1. The CDR3 loop spans 17 amino acids. V trimming: 5 bases; J trimming: 1 base; junction bases outside the gene matches: 8. The germline gives CDR1 SGHVS, CDR2 FNYEAQ. CDR3 nucleotide sequence: TGTGCCAGCAGCCCCGGGACAGGGCTGGGAACTAATGAAAAACTGTTTTTT. Residues: CASSPGTGLGTNEKLFF. Complete variable domain (other parts from reference TRBV7-6 and TRBJ1-4): GAGVSQSPRYKVTKRGQDVALRCDPISGHVSLYWYRQALGQGPEFLTYFNYEAQQDKSGLPNDRFSAERPEGSISTLTIQRTEQRDSAMYRCASSPGTGLGTNEKLFFGSGTQLSVL.

The V call is TRBV4-1, the J call TRBJ1-6; TRBD1 aligns across 8 bases. Looked up from germline, CDR1 is MGHRA and CDR2 is YSYEKL. Germline trimming cut 1 base from V and 6 bases from J; bases unmatched to any gene: 17. The CDR3 sequence is 20 residues long. CDR3 sequence reads: CASSQGPDRVGPLSNSPLHF. CDR3 coding DNA: TGCGCCAGCAGCCAAGGGCCGGACAGGGTAGGGCCCCTGTCTAATTCACCCCTCCACTTT.

In this sample, this clone turned up once. The V and J genes are TRBV5-1 and TRBJ1-6; TRBD1 is a possible D gene (6 bases). Between the trimmed V and J ends, which lost 1 base and 8 bases, there was a span of 13 bases. The germline CDR1 and CDR2 sequences are SGHRS and YFSETQ. CDR3 length equals 15 residues. The CDR3 DNA follows: TGCGCCAGCAGCTTGTCGGGGGGCTCTTATTCACCCCTCCACTTT. Translated: CASSLSGGSYSPLHF.

The chain is built from TRBV6-1 and TRBJ1-5; 7 nucleotides match TRBD1. The CDR3 runs to 14 residues. J gave up 6 bases and V 3 bases, and 5 bases lay outside the gene matches. Germline V CDR1 and CDR2: MNHNS, SASEGT. This CDR3 is CASSELDRAQPQHF. The CDR3 coding sequence is TGTGCCAGCAGTGAGCTCGACAGGGCTCAGCCCCAGCATTTT.

Details on this clone: An end of the junction does not agree with germline; a read error may underlie this. The chain uses TRBV7-2 and TRBJ1-2, with no clear D. The CDR3 covers 12 residues. Per the germline V gene, CDR1 is SGHTA and CDR2 is FQGNSA. CDR3 loop: CASSFVGLDFYF. CDR3 DNA sequence: TGTGCCAGCAGCTTTGTTGGTCTAGACTTCTACTTC.

V is TRBV7-2 and J is TRBJ2-2; no clear D gene. This CDR3 has 13 amino acids. Germline V gives CDR1 SGHTA, CDR2 FQGNSA. V was pared by 3 bases and J by 1 base, with 3 bases between. The CDR3 DNA follows: TGTGCCAGCAGCTTCAAGAACACCGGGGAGCTGTTTTTT. Amino acids: CASSFKNTGELFF. The whole variable domain, remainder taken from reference TRBV7-2 and TRBJ2-2, is GAGVSQSPSNKVTEKGKDVELRCDPISGHTALYWYRQSLGQGLEFLIYFQGNSAPDKSGLPSDRFSAERTGGSVSTLTIQRTQQEDSAVYLCASSFKNTGELFFGEGSRLTVL.

The V gene is TRBV18, the J gene TRBJ1-4; 7 bases agree with TRBD1. V shed 4 bases and J 8 bases; nucleotides not matched to a gene: 13. From germline, CDR1 is KGHSH and CDR2 LQKENI. There are 16 residues in the CDR3. The CDR3 spells CASSLNKGQPGEKLFF. The CDR3 DNA reads TGTGCCAGCTCACTTAATAAGGGACAGCCCGGAGAAAAACTGTTTTTT.

The rearrangement uses TRBV6-2 or TRBV6-3 and TRBJ1-1; TRBD1 might be the D (6 bases). Trimming took off 6 bases at V and 4 bases at J, with 12 bases between the two ends. Germline V CDR1 and CDR2: MNHEY, SVGEGT. The CDR3 contains 13 residues. The CDR3: CASSRGWGTEAFF. The CDR3 bases are TGTGCCAGCAGCAGGGGATGGGGCACTGAAGCTTTCTTT.

V gene TRBV29-1 combines with J gene TRBJ2-7; 7 bases are a match to TRBD1. The V segment lost 4 bases and the J segment 1 base; nucleotides outside the gene matches: 4. The CDR3 spans 13 residues. CDR1 is SQVTM and CDR2 is ANQGSEA in the germline V gene. The CDR3 spells CSVGEQGSYEQYF. DNA of the CDR3: TGCAGCGTTGGGGAACAGGGGTCCTACGAGCAGTACTTC.

This clone was counted once. The chain carries TRBV19 and TRBJ1-1, with D possibly TRBD1 on 6 matching bases. The V gene lost 6 bases and the J gene lost 5 bases, with 22 bases spanning the gap. The CDR3 has 16 residues. Germline V gene lookup returns CDR1 LNHDA and CDR2 SQIVND (reference sequence). In DNA form, the CDR3 reads TGTGCCAGTAGAAGGGCCGGGGCAGGGGAGAGGACTGAAGCTTTCTTT. The encoded protein is CASRRAGAGERTEAFF.

V and J are TRBV28 and TRBJ2-3; a weak D match, TRBD2 (5 bases). Looked up from germline, CDR1 is MDHEN and CDR2 is SYDVKM. Trimming left V 4 bases short and J 6 bases short, with 14 bases between. The CDR3 is 14 amino acids. CDR3 nucleotide sequence: TGTGCCAGCAGTTCCCCCCCTAGCTACGATACGCAGTATTTT. This translates into CASSSPPSYDTQYF.